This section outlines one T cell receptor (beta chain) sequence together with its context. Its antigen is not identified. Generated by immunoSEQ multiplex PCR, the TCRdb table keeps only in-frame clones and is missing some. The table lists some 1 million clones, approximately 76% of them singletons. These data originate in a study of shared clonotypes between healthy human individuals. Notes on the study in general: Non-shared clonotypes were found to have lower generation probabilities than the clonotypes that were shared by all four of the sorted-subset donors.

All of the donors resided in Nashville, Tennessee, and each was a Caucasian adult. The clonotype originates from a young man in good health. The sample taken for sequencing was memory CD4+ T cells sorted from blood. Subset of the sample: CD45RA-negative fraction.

The CDR3 is CASSRGLGPNTGELFF. The CDR3 DNA follows: TGTGCCAGCAGTCGCGGACTAGGGCCGAACACCGGGGAGCTGTTTTTT. The J gene is TRBJ2-2, the V gene TRBV6-6; 7 bases are shared with TRBD2. The CDR3 is 16 residues long. The J segment lost 0 bases and the V segment lost 5 bases, leaving 6 bases of the junction unmatched. Germline V lookup: CDR1 MNHNY, CDR2 SVGAGI (reference sequence).